This T cell receptor (beta chain) was captured in a study of T cell responses to AZD1222 COVID-19 vaccine. General study results and limits: It was only after the peak T cell response that any repertoires were sampled. Dominant CD4 TCR responses targeted spike regions 160-218 and 743-854. Close to half of all spike-specific TCRs reportedly target regions of the variants that are unmutated.

V lost 3 bases and J 4 bases, leaving 13 bases between the germline ends. This CDR3 is 15 amino acids long. CDR1 and CDR2 (germline): LNHDA, SQIVND (reference sequence). The table came from immunoSEQ multiplex PCR; TCRdb's copy has only in-frame clones and leaves some out. The sample comprises tens of thousands of clones, roughly 84% of which are singletons, and approximately 9.8% rests with the top ten. A word on this clone: The antigen remains undetermined.

The TCR originated in an adult in good health. The input for sequencing was peripheral blood, taken on day 0 of AZD1222 vaccination. The V and J genes are TRBV19 and TRBJ1-5, with D unclear. For the CDR3, the DNA is TGTGCCAGTAGTATGGGGTGGTACGGTAATCAGCCCCAGCATTTT. It is translated as CASSMGWYGNQPQHF. The full variable domain, completed using reference TRBV19 and TRBJ1-5, is DGGITQSPKYLFRKEGQNVTLSCEQNLNHDAMYWYRQDPGQGLRLIYYSQIVNDFQKGDIAEGYSVSREKKESFPLTVTSAQKNPTAFYLCASSMGWYGNQPQHFGDGTRLSIL.